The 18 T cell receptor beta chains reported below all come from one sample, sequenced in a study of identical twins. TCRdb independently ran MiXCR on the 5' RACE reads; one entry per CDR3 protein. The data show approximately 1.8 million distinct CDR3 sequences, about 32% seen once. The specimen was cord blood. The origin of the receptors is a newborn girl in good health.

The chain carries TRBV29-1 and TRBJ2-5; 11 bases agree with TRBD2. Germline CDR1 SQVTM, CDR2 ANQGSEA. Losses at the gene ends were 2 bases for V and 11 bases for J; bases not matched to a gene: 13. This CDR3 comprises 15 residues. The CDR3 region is CSVEPLAGGGNEQYF. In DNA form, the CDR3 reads TGCAGCGTTGAACCCTTAGCGGGAGGGGGAAATGAGCAGTACTTC.

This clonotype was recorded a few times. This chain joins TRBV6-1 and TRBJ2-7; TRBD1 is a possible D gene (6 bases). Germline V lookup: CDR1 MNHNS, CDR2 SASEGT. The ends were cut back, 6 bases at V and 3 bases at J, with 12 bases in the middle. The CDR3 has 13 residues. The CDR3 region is CASRQGPGYEQYF. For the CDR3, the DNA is TGTGCCAGCAGACAGGGTCCCGGCTACGAGCAGTACTTC.

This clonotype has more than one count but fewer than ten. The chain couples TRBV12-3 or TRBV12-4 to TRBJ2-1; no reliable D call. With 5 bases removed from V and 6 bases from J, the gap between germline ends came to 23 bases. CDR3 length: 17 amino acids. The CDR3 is CASSQKPPDLSFNEQFF. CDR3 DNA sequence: TGTGCCAGCAGTCAAAAACCGCCGGACCTAAGCTTCAATGAGCAGTTCTTC.

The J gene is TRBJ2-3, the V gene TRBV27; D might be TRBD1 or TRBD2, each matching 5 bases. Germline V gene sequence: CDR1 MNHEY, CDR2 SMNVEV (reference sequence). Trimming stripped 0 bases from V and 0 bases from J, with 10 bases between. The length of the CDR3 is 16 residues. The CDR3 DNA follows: TGTGCCAGCAGTTTATCCGGGGCTCCTAGCACAGATACGCAGTATTTT. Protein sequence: CASSLSGAPSTDTQYF.

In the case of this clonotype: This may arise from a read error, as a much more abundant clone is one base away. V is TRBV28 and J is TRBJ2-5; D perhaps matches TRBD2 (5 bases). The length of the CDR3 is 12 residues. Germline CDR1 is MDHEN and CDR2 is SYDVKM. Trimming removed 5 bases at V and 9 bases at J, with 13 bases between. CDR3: CASSRDGKAQYF. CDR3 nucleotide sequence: TGTGCCAGCAGTCGAGACGGGAAGGCCCAGTACTTC.

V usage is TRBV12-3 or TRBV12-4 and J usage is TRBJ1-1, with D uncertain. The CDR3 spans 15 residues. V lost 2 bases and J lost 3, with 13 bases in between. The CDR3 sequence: CASSLWGGSDTEAFF. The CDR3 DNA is TGTGCCAGCAGTTTATGGGGAGGGTCGGACACTGAAGCTTTCTTT.

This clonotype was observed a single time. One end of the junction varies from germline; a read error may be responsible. CDR3 amino acids: CASSLARSNQPRHF. CDR3 DNA sequence: TGTGCCAGCAGCTTAGCACGGAGCAATCAGCCCCGGCATTTT. The chain combines TRBV11-2 with TRBJ1-5; D is unresolved. From germline, CDR1 is SGHAT and CDR2 FQNNGV. The CDR3 covers 14 residues.

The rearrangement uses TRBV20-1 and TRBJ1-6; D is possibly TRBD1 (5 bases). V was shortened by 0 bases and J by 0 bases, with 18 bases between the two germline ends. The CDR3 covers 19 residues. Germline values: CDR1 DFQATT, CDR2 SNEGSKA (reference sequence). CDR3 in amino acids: CSARDLDLGGSSYNSPLHF. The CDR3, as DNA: TGCAGTGCTAGAGATCTGGACCTGGGGGGGAGCTCCTATAATTCACCCCTCCACTTT.

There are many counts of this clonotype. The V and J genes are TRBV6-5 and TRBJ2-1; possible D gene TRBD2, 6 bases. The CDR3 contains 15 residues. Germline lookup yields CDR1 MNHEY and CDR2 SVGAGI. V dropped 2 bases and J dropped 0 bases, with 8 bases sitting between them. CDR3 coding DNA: TGTGCCAGCAGTTACACCGGGAGCTCCTACAATGAGCAGTTCTTC. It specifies CASSYTGSSYNEQFF.

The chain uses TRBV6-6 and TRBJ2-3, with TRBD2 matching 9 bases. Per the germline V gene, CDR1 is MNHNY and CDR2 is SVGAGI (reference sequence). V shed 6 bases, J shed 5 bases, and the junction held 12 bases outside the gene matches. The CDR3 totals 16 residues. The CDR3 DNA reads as TGTGCCAGCAGCGGCCAAAGCGGGGGGAAGATAGATACGCAGTATTTT. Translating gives CASSGQSGGKIDTQYF.

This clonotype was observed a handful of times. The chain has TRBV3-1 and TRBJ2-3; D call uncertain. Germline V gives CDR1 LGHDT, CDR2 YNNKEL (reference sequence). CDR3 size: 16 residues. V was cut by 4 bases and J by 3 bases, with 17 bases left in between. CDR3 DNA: TGTGCCAGCAGCCCAGCGTCCCTACGACGGACAGATACGCAGTATTTT. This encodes CASSPASLRRTDTQYF.

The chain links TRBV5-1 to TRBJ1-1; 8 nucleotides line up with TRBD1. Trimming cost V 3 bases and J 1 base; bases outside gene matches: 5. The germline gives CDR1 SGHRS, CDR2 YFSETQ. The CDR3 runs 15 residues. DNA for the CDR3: TGCGCCAGCAGCTACCAGGGGGCTGGGAACACTGAAGCTTTCTTT. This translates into CASSYQGAGNTEAFF.

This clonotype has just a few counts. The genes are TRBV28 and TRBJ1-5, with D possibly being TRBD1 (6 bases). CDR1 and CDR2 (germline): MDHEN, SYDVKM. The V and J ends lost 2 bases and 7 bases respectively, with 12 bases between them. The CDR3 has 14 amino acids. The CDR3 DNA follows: TGTGCCAGCAGTTTAAATACAGGGACGCAGCCCCAGCATTTT. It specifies CASSLNTGTQPQHF.

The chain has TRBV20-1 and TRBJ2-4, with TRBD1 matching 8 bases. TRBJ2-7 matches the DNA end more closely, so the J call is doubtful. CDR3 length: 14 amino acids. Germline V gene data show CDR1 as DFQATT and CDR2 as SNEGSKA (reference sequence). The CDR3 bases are TGCAGTGCCCACGATGGCGGACAGGGCTGCGAGCAGTACTTC. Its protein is CSAHDGGQGCEQYF.

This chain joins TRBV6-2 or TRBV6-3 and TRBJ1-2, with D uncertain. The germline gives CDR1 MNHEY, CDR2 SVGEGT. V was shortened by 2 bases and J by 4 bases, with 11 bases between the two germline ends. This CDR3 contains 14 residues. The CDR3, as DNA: TGTGCCAGCAGTTACGGGCCGGGTACCTATGGCTACACCTTC. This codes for CASSYGPGTYGYTF.

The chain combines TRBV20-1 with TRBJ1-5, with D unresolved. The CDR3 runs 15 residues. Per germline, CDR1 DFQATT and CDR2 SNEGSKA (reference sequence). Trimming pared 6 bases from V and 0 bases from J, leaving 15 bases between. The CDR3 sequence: CSAHRRAGSNQPQHF. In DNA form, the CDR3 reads TGCAGTGCCCACAGACGGGCCGGTAGCAATCAGCCCCAGCATTTT.

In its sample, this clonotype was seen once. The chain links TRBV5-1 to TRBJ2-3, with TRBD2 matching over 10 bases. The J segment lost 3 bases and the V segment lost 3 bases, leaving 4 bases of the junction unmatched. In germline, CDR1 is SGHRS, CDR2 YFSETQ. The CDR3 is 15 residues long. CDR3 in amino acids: CASSWLAGETDTQYF. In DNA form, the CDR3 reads TGCGCCAGCAGCTGGCTAGCGGGGGAAACAGATACGCAGTATTTT.

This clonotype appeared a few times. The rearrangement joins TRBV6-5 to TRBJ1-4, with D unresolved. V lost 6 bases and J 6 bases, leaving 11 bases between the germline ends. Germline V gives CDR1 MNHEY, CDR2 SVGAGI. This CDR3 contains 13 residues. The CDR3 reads CASSPNWYEKLFF. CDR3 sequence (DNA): TGTGCCAGCAGCCCCAACTGGTATGAAAAACTGTTTTTT.